The source of this T cell receptor (beta chain) is a study of human T cells and chemical hapten exposure. The germline CDR1 and CDR2 sequences are MGHDK and SYGVNS. The J segment lost 10 bases and the V segment lost 8 bases, leaving 7 bases of the junction unmatched. The CDR3 consists of 13 residues. Time point meaning: patch test 2, 6 weeks after DPC sensitization. The treatment was: therapeutic diphenylcyclopropenone sensitization with weekly scalp DPC. RNA extraction used unfractionated whole blood as the source of total RNA. How the authors handled the data: Samples ranged from roughly 20,000 to 700,000 TCRs, with a median of approximately 91,000. TCRdb independently ran MiXCR on the RACE reads; one entry per CDR3 protein. The V and J calls and clone size are TCRdb's, not the authors'. The data contain 35,000 to 50,000 distinct CDR3 sequences, 9.5% to 10% of them seen just once; the ten biggest clones take up around 15%.

This sequence was found in a woman in her twenties or thirties with alopecia areata. Some clones in this sample may be carry-over from other donors' samples. The sample consisted of whole blood, taken in connection with sensitization to the hapten diphenylcyclopropenone (DPC). The rearrangement links TRBV25-1 to TRBJ1-6; 8 positions match TRBD1. The chain's CDR3 is CASGGQGRSPLHF. Written as DNA, the CDR3 is TGTGCCAGCGGAGGACAGGGCCGGTCACCCCTCCACTTT.